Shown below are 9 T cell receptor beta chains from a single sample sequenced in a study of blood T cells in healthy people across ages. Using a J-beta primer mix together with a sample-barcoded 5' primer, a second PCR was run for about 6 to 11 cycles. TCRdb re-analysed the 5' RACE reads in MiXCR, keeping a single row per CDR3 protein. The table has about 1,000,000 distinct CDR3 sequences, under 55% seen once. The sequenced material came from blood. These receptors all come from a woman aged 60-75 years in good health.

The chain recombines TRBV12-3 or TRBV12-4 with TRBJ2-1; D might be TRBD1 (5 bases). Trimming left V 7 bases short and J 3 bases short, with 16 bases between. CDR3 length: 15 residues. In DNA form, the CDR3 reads TGTGCCAGCACCGAAAGTAGACAGCTCTACAATGAGCAGTTCTTC. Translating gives CASTESRQLYNEQFF.

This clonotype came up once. This CDR3 is CASSTRQGIGTHNEQFF. In DNA, the CDR3 is TGTGCCAGTAGTACCCGACAGGGAATCGGTACACACAATGAGCAGTTCTTC. The V call is TRBV19, the J call TRBJ2-1, with 7 bases identical to TRBD1. There are 17 residues in the CDR3. Trimming took 4 bases from V and 5 from J; bases not matched to a gene: 14. Germline CDR1 is LNHDA and CDR2 is SQIVND (reference sequence).

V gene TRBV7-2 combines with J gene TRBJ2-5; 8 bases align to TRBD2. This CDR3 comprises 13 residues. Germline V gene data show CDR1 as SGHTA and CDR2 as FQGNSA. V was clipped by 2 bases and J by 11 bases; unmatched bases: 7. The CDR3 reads CASSLSGSREQYF. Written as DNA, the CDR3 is TGTGCCAGCAGCTTAAGCGGGAGTCGGGAGCAGTACTTC.

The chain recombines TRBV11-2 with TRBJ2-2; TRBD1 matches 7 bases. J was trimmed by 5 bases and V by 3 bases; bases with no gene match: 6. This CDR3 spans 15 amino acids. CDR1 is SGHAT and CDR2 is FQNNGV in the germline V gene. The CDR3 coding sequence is TGTGCCAGCAGCTTTAGGGCCAGGGGGACCGGGGAGCTGTTTTTT. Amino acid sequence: CASSFRARGTGELFF.

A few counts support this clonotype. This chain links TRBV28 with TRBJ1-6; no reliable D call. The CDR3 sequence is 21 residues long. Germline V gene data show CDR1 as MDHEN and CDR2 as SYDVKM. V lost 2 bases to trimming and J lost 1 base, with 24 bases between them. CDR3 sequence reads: CASSLGFLRAKGRSYNSPLHF. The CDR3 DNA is TGTGCCAGCAGTTTAGGTTTTCTGAGGGCCAAGGGTCGGTCCTATAATTCACCCCTCCACTTT.

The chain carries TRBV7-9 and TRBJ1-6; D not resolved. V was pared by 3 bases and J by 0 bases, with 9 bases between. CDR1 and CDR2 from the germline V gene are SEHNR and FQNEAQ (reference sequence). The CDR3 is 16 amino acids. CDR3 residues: CASSFIGSSYNSPLHF. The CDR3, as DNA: TGTGCCAGCAGCTTTATAGGGAGCTCCTATAATTCACCCCTCCACTTT.

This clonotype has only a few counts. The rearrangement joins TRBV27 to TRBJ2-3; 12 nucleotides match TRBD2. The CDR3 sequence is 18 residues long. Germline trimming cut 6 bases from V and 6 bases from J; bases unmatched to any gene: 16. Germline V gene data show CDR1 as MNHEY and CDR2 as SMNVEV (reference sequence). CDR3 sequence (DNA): TGTGCCAGCAGCCAGCCGGGACTAGCGGGCTATAAAGGGGATACGCAGTATTTT. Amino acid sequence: CASSQPGLAGYKGDTQYF.

In DNA form, the CDR3 reads TGTGCCAGCAGCCTTCCTTCGGGACTACCCTACAATGAGCAGTTCTTC. This encodes CASSLPSGLPYNEQFF. The chain links TRBV14 to TRBJ2-1, with 7 positions matching TRBD2. Germline V gives CDR1 SGHDN, CDR2 FVKESK. Trimming took 4 bases from V and 2 from J; bases not matched to a gene: 8. CDR3 length: 16 residues.

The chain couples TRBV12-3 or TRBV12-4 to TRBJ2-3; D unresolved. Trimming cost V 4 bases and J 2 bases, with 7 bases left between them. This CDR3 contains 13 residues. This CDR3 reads CASSWYNTDTQYF. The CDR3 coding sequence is TGTGCCAGCAGTTGGTACAACACAGATACGCAGTATTTT.